This T cell receptor beta chain was sequenced during a study of molecular identifiers for immune sequencing clone quantification. A CD8+CD4-CCR7+CD45RA+ phenotype served as the sorting definition for naive CD8 T cells. Per germline, CDR1 ENHRY and CDR2 SYGVKD. The length of the CDR3 is 15 residues. With 5 bases removed from V and 13 bases from J, the gap between germline ends came to 24 bases. Points from the study as a whole: Clones that had above 20 RNA copies took up over 99% of effector molecules but under 1% in naive cells. Sizes of highly expanded clones could be underestimated through identical TCRs sharing a barcode.

Notes on this clonotype: Its target is unknown.

In TCRdb, the PCR reads were re-called with MiXCR into one record per CDR3 protein. The table records 97,000 or so distinct CDR3 sequences, about 32% of them present only once. The rearrangement links TRBV10-3 to TRBJ2-1, with D perhaps given as TRBD1 or TRBD2 (5 bases each). This TCR derives from a human donor in good health. Some libraries in this study had Jurkat cell RNA spiked in. Material for sequencing was naive CD8+ T cells from blood, with Jurkat cell RNA spiked in. The sample's subset: FACS-sorted CD8+CD4-CCR7+CD45RA+ naive T cells. This CDR3 is CAISPTGTTDGSQFF. The CDR3 nucleotides are TGTGCCATCAGTCCAACCGGGACCACCGATGGGAGCCAGTTCTTC.